Given below is one T cell receptor beta chain in context. A second PCR of roughly 7 to 11 cycles used a sample-barcoded 5' primer and a J-beta primer mix. TCRdb passed the 5' RACE reads through MiXCR, listing each CDR3 protein once. The sample yields over 1.5 million distinct CDR3 sequences, 49% seen once. The CDR3 is 15 residues long. After removal of 6 bases from V and 5 bases from J, the junction contained 8 bases not matched to a gene. Germline CDR1 reads ENHRY; CDR2 reads SYGVKD. This sample is drawn from a study of blood T cells in healthy people across ages. The TCR sequence derives from a woman aged 40-49 years in good health. The specimen was blood. The V gene is TRBV10-3, the J gene TRBJ1-5; 9 bases line up with TRBD1. The CDR3 nucleotides are TGTGCCATCAGCGAAGGGACAGGGCTGGATCAGCCCCAGCATTTT. This gives the protein CAISEGTGLDQPQHF.